This T cell receptor (beta chain) was observed in a study of T cell repertoires in cytomegalovirus infection. Study overall: Through public TCR beta signatures, both CMV infection and matching HLA type were indicated. Study-level points and caveats: Identification of carriers of CMV plus the relevant HLA was achieved through cumulative public TCR beta family frequency. The ex vivo response was dominated by HLA-C-restricted CMV-specific TCR beta clonotypes.

Deletions cut 4 bases from V and 7 bases from J, with 10 bases between. Germline CDR1 reads MNHEY; CDR2 reads SVGEGT. CDR3 size: 12 residues. TCRdb redid the calling of the reads with MiXCR, one entry per CDR3 protein. This sample yields 200,000 to 300,000 distinct CDR3 sequences, of which roughly 15% are seen a single time; 7.5% to 10% belongs to the top ten. With respect to this clonotype: Its antigen is undetermined.

The chain recombines TRBV6-2 or TRBV6-3 with TRBJ1-2, with D unresolved. This receptor was taken from a human donor in good health (CMV status not recorded). Some clones in this sample may be carry-over from other donors' samples. The sample was PBMCs. The CDR3 sequence is CASSFGVGGYTF. For the CDR3, the DNA is TGTGCCAGCAGTTTCGGGGTCGGTGGCTACACCTTC.